This T cell receptor (beta chain) stems from a study of post-analysis software for immune sequencing data. The study, taken as a whole, reports: The five TRBV segments detected at higher frequency in patients than in controls included TRBV5-6, TRBV5-1 and TRBV20-1. Strong co-clustering by F measure was seen for same-batch samples. Multiple sclerosis was associated with a significant reduction in normalized Chao1 diversity relative to controls.

Unique molecular identifiers were present in the TCR beta cDNA libraries. Each CDR3 protein gets one entry after TCRdb re-called the PCR reads with MiXCR. Altogether about half a million distinct CDR3 sequences are present, 40% to 55% being singletons, with the ten largest covering about 12%. Germline V CDR1 and CDR2: MDHEN, SYDVKM. CDR3 size: 14 residues. The ends were cut back, 3 bases at V and 7 bases at J, with 13 bases in the middle. Points on this clonotype: Its antigen remains unidentified.

The V call is TRBV28, the J call TRBJ2-1, with a weak D call TRBD2 (6 bases). Sequencing was done on a sample of blood. This clonotype was obtained from a girl aged 10 to 17 with multiple sclerosis. CDR3 region: CASSFPGEGNEQFF. CDR3 nucleotide sequence: TGTGCCAGCAGTTTTCCGGGAGAAGGAAATGAGCAGTTCTTC.